One and the same sample provided the 13 T cell receptor beta chains below, sequenced in a study of radiotherapy plus CTLA-4 blockade in lung cancer. Repertoires were generated with immunoSEQ multiplex PCR, while TCRdb's copy carries only in-frame clones and drops some. The sample shows around 110,000 clones, around 84% of them seen only once. Sequenced here: peripheral blood, sampled from a patient treated with radiotherapy plus ipilimumab. These receptor sequences come from a human donor with non-small cell lung cancer that progressed on radiotherapy plus ipilimumab. Some clones in this sample may be carry-over from other donors' samples.

The chain combines TRBV18 with TRBJ1-1; the match to TRBD1 covers 9 bases. Trimming removed 3 bases from V and 1 base from J; junction bases left unmatched: 9. This CDR3 has 17 amino acids. Germline assignment: CDR1 KGHSH and CDR2 LQKENI. The CDR3 region is CASSPPGQGLQNTEAFF. The CDR3 DNA reads as TGTGCCAGCTCACCGCCGGGACAGGGTTTGCAGAACACTGAAGCTTTCTTT.

The CDR3 DNA reads TGTGCCAGCAGTTTTGAGGGGGCTAGACGGGGCTACACCTTC. It is translated as CASSFEGARRGYTF. The rearrangement joins TRBV28 to TRBJ1-2; 7 bases map to TRBD1. The CDR3 consists of 14 residues. The germline V gene encodes CDR1 MDHEN and CDR2 SYDVKM. With 3 bases clipped from V and 8 bases from J, the junction kept 9 bases outside the gene matches.

The rearrangement links TRBV5-4 to TRBJ2-3, with 11 nucleotides matching TRBD2. The germline V gene has CDR1 SGHNT and CDR2 YYREEE (reference sequence). The CDR3 length is 16 residues. After removal of 5 bases from V and 4 bases from J, the junction contained 9 bases not matched to a gene. Here the CDR3 DNA reads TGTGCCAGCAGGGCCGCCGGACTAGCGGGCTCAGATACGCAGTATTTT. It encodes CASRAAGLAGSDTQYF.

V and J are TRBV30 and TRBJ2-7; D not resolved. This CDR3 spans 13 amino acids. Germline V lookup: CDR1 GTSNPN, CDR2 SVGIG (reference sequence). V was trimmed by 1 base and J by 2 bases, leaving 9 bases between them. The CDR3 DNA follows: TGTGCCTGGAGTGAGAAAGTTACCTACGAGCAGTACTTC. Protein sequence: CAWSEKVTYEQYF.

The V call is TRBV5-1, the J call TRBJ2-4; the D gene is possibly TRBD2 (5 bases). In germline, CDR1 is SGHRS, CDR2 YFSETQ. CDR3 length equals 12 residues. Trimming shortened V by 0 bases and J by 7 bases, and 5 bases separated the two germline ends. This CDR3 reads CASSLGGNIQYF. The CDR3 DNA sequence: TGCGCCAGCAGCTTGGGCGGGAACATTCAGTACTTC.

The chain carries TRBV18 and TRBJ2-5, with D uncertain. Trimming cost V 0 bases and J 5 bases, with 13 bases left between them. The germline V gene encodes CDR1 KGHSH and CDR2 LQKENI. This CDR3 contains 15 residues. CDR3 DNA: TGTGCCAGCTCACCACCGGGCCAGAGACGGGAGACCCAGTACTTC. Encoded protein: CASSPPGQRRETQYF.

This sequence joins TRBV9 and TRBJ1-2; D is perhaps TRBD1 (6 bases). The V gene's germline CDR1 is SGDLS and CDR2 YYNGEE. The V end was cut by 0 bases, the J end by 3 bases, with 12 bases between. This CDR3 region has 15 residues. The CDR3 spells CASSVGWGADYGYTF. CDR3 nucleotide sequence: TGTGCCAGCAGCGTAGGGTGGGGGGCGGACTATGGCTACACCTTC.

The chain combines TRBV5-1 with TRBJ2-3; D not resolved. V was shortened by 0 bases and J by 11 bases, with 10 bases between the two germline ends. From germline, CDR1 is SGHRS and CDR2 YFSETQ. This CDR3 is built from 12 residues. Here the CDR3 DNA reads TGCGCCAGCAGCTTGGAGTCAAAAAAGCAGTATTTT. The encoded protein is CASSLESKKQYF.

V and J are TRBV11-1 and TRBJ1-1; D is unclear. The CDR3 is 14 amino acids. CDR1 and CDR2 (germline): SGHAT, FQDESV (reference sequence). V was cut by 2 bases and J by 7 bases, with 14 bases left in between. CDR3: CASSLYMDTSEAFF. Here the CDR3 DNA reads TGTGCCAGCAGCTTATACATGGATACGAGTGAAGCTTTCTTT. The variable domain in full, completed from reference TRBV11-1 and TRBJ1-1, reads EAEVAQSPRYKITEKSQAVAFWCDPISGHATLYWYRQILGQGPELLVQFQDESVVDDSQLPKDRFSAERLKGVDSTLKIQPAELGDSAMYLCASSLYMDTSEAFFGQGTRLTVV.

The CDR3 DNA follows: TGTGCCAGTAGTTCCCGGGACCTAAGTGGGTCCTACGAGCAGTACTTC. Encoded protein: CASSSRDLSGSYEQYF. V usage is TRBV19 and J usage is TRBJ2-7; D tentatively fits TRBD1 or TRBD2 (5 bases each). This CDR3 has 16 amino acids. V was pared by 5 bases and J by 1 base, with 18 bases between. Germline V gene lookup returns CDR1 LNHDA and CDR2 SQIVND (reference sequence).

This clone was counted between two and nine times. CDR3 amino acids: CASSPPVGGPNTGELFF. DNA for the CDR3: TGTGCCAGCTCACCACCCGTCGGGGGGCCGAACACCGGGGAGCTGTTTTTT. The chain joins TRBV18 to TRBJ2-2, with D perhaps TRBD2 (7 bases). The CDR3 is 17 amino acids. Deletions cut 0 bases from V and 0 bases from J, with 11 bases between. CDR1 KGHSH and CDR2 LQKENI come from the germline V gene.

This clone was recorded only once. The chain carries TRBV18 and TRBJ1-2, with D perhaps TRBD1 (5 bases). With 2 bases removed from V and 4 bases from J, the gap between germline ends came to 14 bases. The germline V gene encodes CDR1 KGHSH and CDR2 LQKENI. This CDR3 is 15 amino acids long. CDR3 nucleotide sequence: TGTGCCAGCTCACCATCCGTGGGAGGGGTCTATGGCTACACCTTC. This translates into CASSPSVGGVYGYTF.

V usage is TRBV9 and J usage is TRBJ2-3, with 9 bases lining up with TRBD2. V dropped 4 bases and J dropped 5; count of bases not matched to a gene: 14. The V gene's germline CDR1 is SGDLS and CDR2 YYNGEE. This CDR3 is built from 17 residues. CDR3 loop: CASSPVGASGVGDTQYF. CDR3 nucleotides: TGTGCCAGCAGCCCGGTAGGGGCTAGCGGGGTGGGAGATACGCAGTATTTT.